These 25 T cell receptor beta chains share one sample of origin, sequenced in a study of T cell changes during pregnancy in multiple sclerosis. The table came from immunoSEQ multiplex PCR; TCRdb's copy has only in-frame clones and leaves some out. Counted here are about 40,000 clones, 75% to 95% occurring once; the ten biggest clones make up about 0.4%. The specimen was CD4+ T cells from peripheral blood mononuclear cells, collected in the third trimester of pregnancy. The receptors here all came from a female donor with multiple sclerosis, enrolled in a pregnancy study.

V is TRBV6-4 and J is TRBJ1-3; a possible D gene is TRBD1 (5 bases). CDR3 length: 15 residues. V was trimmed by 0 bases and J by 1 base, leaving 7 bases between them. Per germline, CDR1 MRHNA and CDR2 SNTAGT. This chain's CDR3 is CASSDSAGSGNTIYF. The CDR3 DNA follows: TGTGCCAGCAGTGACTCGGCAGGGTCTGGAAACACCATATATTTT.

In DNA, the CDR3 is TGTGCCAGCAGCTTAGAATTGGCAGGGAATCAGCCCCAGCATTTT. It translates to CASSLELAGNQPQHF. This chain uses TRBV7-2 with TRBJ1-5, with a weak D call TRBD1 (5 bases). The CDR3 sequence is 15 residues long. V was pared by 1 base and J by 4 bases, with 11 bases between. Germline assignment: CDR1 SGHTA and CDR2 FQGNSA.

The rearrangement joins TRBV25-1 to TRBJ2-1, with TRBD2 matching 8 bases. V was clipped by 1 base and J by 4 bases; unmatched bases: 9. The CDR3 consists of 17 residues. CDR1 and CDR2 (germline): MGHDK, SYGVNS. Here the CDR3 reads CASSESGGLSLYNEQFF. CDR3 sequence (DNA): TGTGCCAGCAGTGAATCGGGGGGGTTGTCACTGTACAATGAGCAGTTCTTC.

V is TRBV5-5 and J is TRBJ1-2, with TRBD1 as a possible D gene (5 bases). Germline V gives CDR1 SGHKS, CDR2 YYEKEE (reference sequence). Trimming took off 2 bases at V and 8 bases at J, with 13 bases between the two ends. The length of the CDR3 is 13 residues. CDR3 nucleotides: TGTGCCAGCAGCTTAAGGGGCCCCTACGGCTACACCTTC. Protein sequence: CASSLRGPYGYTF.

The rearrangement links TRBV2 to TRBJ2-7, with 7 nucleotides matching TRBD1. This CDR3 contains 15 residues. Looked up from germline, CDR1 is SNHLY and CDR2 is FYNNEI. Losses at the gene ends were 6 bases for V and 2 bases for J; bases not matched to a gene: 10. This CDR3 reads CASRDRQGVPYEQYF. As DNA, the CDR3 is TGTGCCAGCAGGGATCGACAGGGCGTCCCCTACGAGCAGTACTTC.

The chain uses TRBV6-1 and TRBJ2-2; 12 nucleotides line up with TRBD2. J gave up 1 base and V 1 base, and 7 bases lay outside the gene matches. Per germline, CDR1 MNHNS and CDR2 SASEGT. The CDR3 covers 19 residues. The DNA for the CDR3 is TGTGCCAGCAGTGAAGTATGGACTAGCGGGGCCCTGAACACCGGGGAGCTGTTTTTT. It encodes CASSEVWTSGALNTGELFF.

The gene calls are TRBV15 and TRBJ1-1; D ambiguous. Looked up from germline, CDR1 is LNHNV and CDR2 is YYDKDF (reference sequence). CDR3 length equals 15 residues. The V and J ends lost 2 bases and 1 base respectively, with 11 bases between them. The CDR3 reads CATSRSPEGNTEAFF. CDR3 coding DNA: TGTGCCACCAGCAGATCCCCAGAGGGGAACACTGAAGCTTTCTTT.

This chain links TRBV6-6 with TRBJ1-4, with 7 bases aligning to TRBD1. The CDR3 length is 15 residues. From germline, CDR1 is MNHNY and CDR2 SVGAGI (reference sequence). V gave up 2 bases and J gave up 3 bases; unmatched junction bases: 3. The CDR3 protein is CASSYRQGANEKLFF. The CDR3 DNA sequence: TGTGCCAGCAGTTACCGACAGGGAGCTAATGAAAAACTGTTTTTT.

This clone was observed a few times. V is TRBV2 and J is TRBJ1-2; the match to TRBD1 covers 11 bases. The CDR3 sequence is 14 residues long. CDR1 SNHLY and CDR2 FYNNEI come from the germline V gene. V gave up 6 bases and J gave up 6 bases; unmatched junction bases: 6. CDR3 nucleotide sequence: TGTGCCAGCAGACCGGACAGGGGGCTCAATGGCTACACCTTC. Its protein product is CASRPDRGLNGYTF.

V gene TRBV19 combines with J gene TRBJ1-2; D gene unclear. Germline V CDR1 and CDR2: LNHDA, SQIVND (reference sequence). This CDR3 is 15 amino acids long. The germline V and J ends were trimmed by 0 bases and 2 bases, with 10 bases remaining between them. DNA for the CDR3: TGTGCCAGTAGTATAGATCATCAGAGGAACTATGGCTACACCTTC. Its translation is CASSIDHQRNYGYTF.

The chain is built from TRBV5-3 and TRBJ2-3; weak D call: TRBD1 (6 bases). TRBV5-3 belongs to the ORF category, with a function that is uncertain. The CDR3 consists of 12 residues. V lost 6 bases and J lost 10, with 15 bases in between. As DNA, the CDR3 is TGTGCCAGAAAGGGGGATGGGGATGCGCAGTATTTT. This codes for CARKGDGDAQYF.

This chain connects TRBV5-1 to TRBJ2-3; 16 bases are shared with TRBD2. The V and J ends lost 0 bases and 4 bases, in that order; junction bases with no gene match: 8. The germline CDR1 and CDR2 sequences are SGHRS and YFSETQ. The CDR3 covers 19 residues. In nucleotides, the CDR3 is TGCGCCAGCAGCTTGGTGGGGACTAGCGGGAGGGCCCCGCCAGATACGCAGTATTTT. It is translated as CASSLVGTSGRAPPDTQYF.

This clone showed up just once. This chain joins TRBV2 and TRBJ2-7, with 12 bases fitting TRBD2. V shed 7 bases, J shed 2 bases, and the junction held 3 bases outside the gene matches. The germline V gene encodes CDR1 SNHLY and CDR2 FYNNEI. The CDR3 loop spans 14 amino acids. This CDR3 reads CASTRTSGAYEQYF. The CDR3 coding sequence is TGTGCCAGCACCAGGACTAGCGGGGCCTACGAGCAGTACTTC.

The rearrangement links TRBV9 to TRBJ2-5; the D gene is possibly TRBD1 (5 bases). CDR3 size: 14 residues. Between the trimmed V and J ends, which lost 4 bases and 1 base, there was a span of 11 bases. Germline V CDR1 and CDR2: SGDLS, YYNGEE. CDR3 region: CASSTRQFQETQYF. The CDR3, as DNA: TGTGCCAGCAGCACCCGACAGTTCCAAGAGACCCAGTACTTC. Using reference TRBV9 and TRBJ2-5 for the parts outside the CDR3, the full variable domain is DSGVTQTPKHLITATGQRVTLRCSPRSGDLSVYWYQQSLDQGLQFLIQYYNGEERAKGNILERFSAQQFPDLHSELNLSSLELGDSALYFCASSTRQFQETQYFGPGTRLLVL.

The chain employs TRBV2 and TRBJ2-7; TRBD1 might be the D (5 bases). This CDR3 region has 15 residues. Germline lookup yields CDR1 SNHLY and CDR2 FYNNEI. V was clipped by 1 base and J by 2 bases, with 12 bases between them. CDR3 protein: CASSEGNADTYEQYF. The CDR3 bases are TGTGCCAGCAGTGAAGGGAACGCGGACACCTACGAGCAGTACTTC. Full variable domain (missing parts from reference TRBV2 and TRBJ2-7): EPEVTQTPSHQVTQMGQEVILRCVPISNHLYFYWYRQILGQKVEFLVSFYNNEISEKSEIFDDQFSVERPDGSNFTLKIRSTKLEDSAMYFCASSEGNADTYEQYFGPGTRLTVT.

The chain has TRBV28 and TRBJ1-2; 10 bases are shared with TRBD1. Losses at the gene ends were 1 base for V and 8 bases for J; bases not matched to a gene: 7. The CDR3 sequence is 15 residues long. Germline V gene lookup returns CDR1 MDHEN and CDR2 SYDVKM. The CDR3 here is CASSLSGTGARGYTF. In DNA form, the CDR3 reads TGTGCCAGCAGTTTATCGGGGACAGGGGCGCGGGGCTACACCTTC.

The chain is built from TRBV12-5 and TRBJ2-1; 9 nucleotides agree with TRBD1. Germline V gene data show CDR1 as LGHNT and CDR2 as FRNRAP. The CDR3 is 15 amino acids. V shed 6 bases, J shed 6 bases, and the junction held 9 bases outside the gene matches. CDR3 loop: CASGDGTGRVNEQFF. The CDR3 DNA reads as TGTGCTAGTGGAGACGGGACAGGGAGAGTCAATGAGCAGTTCTTC.

The rearrangement links TRBV30 to TRBJ1-6; perhaps TRBD1 as D (5 bases). This CDR3 has 15 amino acids. V was pared by 0 bases and J by 10 bases, with 16 bases between. CDR1 is GTSNPN, CDR2 SVGIG, per germline (reference sequence). This CDR3 is CAWSVRGEGNSPLHF. CDR3 DNA: TGTGCCTGGAGTGTACGGGGGGAGGGTAACTCACCCCTCCACTTT.

The J gene is TRBJ2-5, the V gene TRBV7-2; a possible D gene is TRBD1 (6 bases). V was trimmed by 2 bases and J by 1 base, leaving 8 bases between them. Germline lookup yields CDR1 SGHTA and CDR2 FQGNSA. The CDR3 has 14 amino acids. This chain's CDR3 is CASSLNRAQETQYF. CDR3 nucleotides: TGTGCCAGCAGCTTAAACAGGGCCCAAGAGACCCAGTACTTC.

The CDR3 DNA reads TGCGCCAGCAGCCAAGAGCGGCGGTCGTACTACGAGCAGTACTTC. Translated: CASSQERRSYYEQYF. The chain carries TRBV4-3 and TRBJ2-7; no definite D call. This CDR3 comprises 15 residues. With 0 bases removed from V and 3 bases from J, the gap between germline ends came to 12 bases. The V gene's germline CDR1 is LGHNA and CDR2 YSLEER.

This sequence joins TRBV18 and TRBJ1-2, with 11 bases matching TRBD1. The J segment lost 7 bases and the V segment lost 5 bases, leaving 9 bases of the junction unmatched. The germline V gene encodes CDR1 KGHSH and CDR2 LQKENI. The length of the CDR3 is 15 residues. The chain's CDR3 is CASSESRTGGVGYTF. CDR3 nucleotide sequence: TGTGCCAGCTCAGAATCTAGGACAGGGGGCGTTGGCTACACCTTC.

The chain is built from TRBV2 and TRBJ2-5; tentative D call: TRBD2 (6 bases). The J call may be incorrect, as the DNA end agrees better with TRBJ2-7. This CDR3 contains 12 residues. From germline, CDR1 is SNHLY and CDR2 FYNNEI. The CDR3 DNA reads as TGTGCCAGCAGTGAGACTAGTTACGAGCAGTACTTC. Translation gives CASSETSYEQYF.

The table lists this clone with a count of one. The chain is built from TRBV5-5 and TRBJ1-3; D is possibly TRBD1 (6 bases). Germline V gives CDR1 SGHKS, CDR2 YYEKEE (reference sequence). Trimming shortened V by 0 bases and J by 2 bases, and 15 bases separated the two germline ends. The CDR3 contains 17 residues. CDR3 coding DNA: TGTGCCAGCAGCTTGGGCGGGGGGCAATTGGCTGGAAACACCATATATTTT. It specifies CASSLGGGQLAGNTIYF.

The CDR3 here is CAWRNRPTTEAFF. In nucleotides, the CDR3 is TGTGCCTGGAGGAACAGGCCGACCACTGAAGCTTTCTTT. The chain has TRBV30 and TRBJ1-1; tentative D call: TRBD1 (5 bases). This CDR3 spans 13 amino acids. CDR1 and CDR2 (germline): GTSNPN, SVGIG (reference sequence). Trimming removed 3 bases at V and 4 bases at J, with 12 bases between.

The rearrangement links TRBV21-1 to TRBJ1-1. TRBV21-1 is listed as a pseudogene. This CDR3 has 14 amino acids. The CDR3, as DNA: TGTGCCAGCAGCAAGAGGGTGAGGAACACTGAAGCTTTCTTT. Protein product: CASSKRVRNTEAFF.